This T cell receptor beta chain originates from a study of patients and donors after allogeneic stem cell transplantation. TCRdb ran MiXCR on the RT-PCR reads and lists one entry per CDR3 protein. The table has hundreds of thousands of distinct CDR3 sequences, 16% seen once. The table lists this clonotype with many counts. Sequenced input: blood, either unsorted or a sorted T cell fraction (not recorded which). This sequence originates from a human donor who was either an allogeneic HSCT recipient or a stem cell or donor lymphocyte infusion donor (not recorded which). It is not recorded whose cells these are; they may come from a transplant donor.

CDR3 residues: CASSFSGGASDEQFF. The CDR3, as DNA: TGCGCCAGCAGCTTTAGCGGGGGGGCGAGCGATGAGCAGTTCTTC. The chain joins TRBV4-3 to TRBJ2-1, with TRBD2 identical over 11 bases. Looked up from germline, CDR1 is LGHNA and CDR2 is YSLEER. V lost 5 bases and J lost 8; bases outside the gene matches: 8. The CDR3 is 15 residues long.